One sample yielded the 29 T cell receptor beta chains listed below, sequenced in a study of ipilimumab plus nivolumab after autologous stem cell transplantation. Repertoires were generated with immunoSEQ multiplex PCR, while TCRdb's copy carries only in-frame clones and drops some. The table lists about 83,000 clones, 83% of them singletons. The sequences come from PBMCs, collected in a trial of ipilimumab plus nivolumab as post-transplant consolidation. These receptors were collected from a male donor with diffuse large B-cell lymphoma.

This chain uses TRBV4-1 with TRBJ1-1; 8 bases are a match to TRBD1. Germline-derived CDR1 and CDR2 are MGHRA and YSYEKL. Trimming at V came to 1 base and at J to 2 bases, leaving 9 bases not matched to a gene. This CDR3 spans 17 amino acids. CDR3 nucleotide sequence: TGCGCCAGCAGCCAAGCCGGCAGGGGGCTCGCCAACACTGAAGCTTTCTTT. Translated: CASSQAGRGLANTEAFF.

The chain has TRBV6-6 and TRBJ2-1; D is uncertain. This CDR3 is 13 amino acids long. Trimming cost V 7 bases and J 5 bases, with 12 bases left between them. Germline loops: CDR1 MNHNY, CDR2 SVGAGI (reference sequence). CDR3 sequence reads: CASTSSDDNEQFF. CDR3 nucleotides: TGTGCCAGCACCTCCTCAGATGACAATGAGCAGTTCTTC.

The chain recombines TRBV6-1 with TRBJ1-4; D is perhaps TRBD1 (5 bases). Looked up from germline, CDR1 is MNHNS and CDR2 is SASEGT. Trimming took 6 bases from V and 4 from J, leaving 15 bases between them. CDR3 length: 15 residues. The CDR3 DNA reads TGTGCCAGCAGCGCCGTGGGGGGGGTTAATGAAAAACTGTTTTTT. Residues: CASSAVGGVNEKLFF.

V is TRBV6-5 and J is TRBJ1-2; TRBD1 is a possible D gene (6 bases). V gave up 6 bases and J gave up 2 bases, with 10 bases separating them. The CDR3 sequence is 13 residues long. In germline, CDR1 is MNHEY, CDR2 SVGAGI. The CDR3 spells CASSRDRNYGYTF. DNA of the CDR3: TGTGCCAGCAGCCGCGACAGGAACTATGGCTACACCTTC.

The rearrangement uses TRBV6-1 and TRBJ1-6; 7 nucleotides align to TRBD1. The CDR3 is 13 residues long. The V gene end was trimmed by 6 bases and the J gene end by 9 bases; junction bases not matched to a gene: 5. The germline V gene has CDR1 MNHNS and CDR2 SASEGT. CDR3 in amino acids: CASSRTGSSPLHF. The CDR3 DNA is TGTGCCAGCAGCCGGACAGGATCTTCACCCCTCCACTTT.

The chain carries TRBV6-1 and TRBJ2-7; tentative D call: TRBD1 (5 bases). CDR3 length: 14 amino acids. With 3 bases removed from V and 2 bases from J, the gap between germline ends came to 11 bases. Looked up from germline, CDR1 is MNHNS and CDR2 is SASEGT. CDR3 coding DNA: TGTGCCAGCAGTGAGCAACAGGCGGCCTACGAGCAGTACTTC. As protein: CASSEQQAAYEQYF.

The V gene is TRBV5-5, the J gene TRBJ2-5; 12 nucleotides match TRBD1. CDR1 and CDR2 from the germline V gene are SGHKS and YYEKEE (reference sequence). With V trimmed by 0 bases and J by 5 bases, 5 bases remained unmatched. The CDR3 sequence is 16 residues long. CDR3 amino acids: CASSLVGTGGAETQYF. CDR3 DNA: TGTGCCAGCAGCTTGGTCGGGACAGGGGGCGCGGAGACCCAGTACTTC. The full variable domain, completed using reference TRBV5-5 and TRBJ2-5, is DAGVTQSPTHLIKTRGQQVTLRCSPISGHKSVSWYQQVLGQGPQFIFQYYEKEERGRGNFPDRFSARQFPNYSSELNVNALLLGDSALYLCASSLVGTGGAETQYFGPGTRLLVL.

The V gene is TRBV4-3, the J gene TRBJ1-1; a possible D gene is TRBD1 (5 bases). The CDR3 is 12 amino acids. V lost 4 bases and J lost 8, with 11 bases in between. The germline CDR1 and CDR2 sequences are LGHNA and YSLEER. The CDR3 DNA reads as TGCGCCAGCAGCCGAGGACAAGACGAAGCTTTCTTT. Translating gives CASSRGQDEAFF.

CDR3 sequence: CAGSRGQVGTQYF. As DNA, the CDR3 is TGTGCCGGGTCAAGGGGGCAGGTAGGGACCCAGTACTTC. This chain uses TRBV6-6 with TRBJ2-5; TRBD1 matches 7 bases. J gave up 7 bases and V 11 bases, and 13 bases lay outside the gene matches. CDR1 and CDR2 (germline): MNHNY, SVGAGI (reference sequence). This CDR3 spans 13 amino acids.

This chain joins TRBV2 and TRBJ1-1, with D unclear. The germline CDR1 and CDR2 sequences are SNHLY and FYNNEI. Trimming took 5 bases from V and 0 from J, leaving 16 bases between them. This CDR3 is built from 16 residues. CDR3 protein: CASSQEGFGLNTEAFF. DNA of the CDR3: TGTGCCAGCAGTCAGGAGGGATTTGGTCTGAACACTGAAGCTTTCTTT.

V gene TRBV11-2 combines with J gene TRBJ2-7; TRBD2 might be the D (5 bases). This CDR3 region has 13 residues. Trimming cost V 5 bases and J 4 bases, with 12 bases left between them. Germline values: CDR1 SGHAT, CDR2 FQNNGV. The CDR3 protein is CASSTQTGYEQYF. The CDR3 region has the DNA TGTGCCAGCAGCACCCAGACGGGGTACGAGCAGTACTTC.

The V call is TRBV9, the J call TRBJ2-3; tentative D call: TRBD2 (6 bases). Germline V gene sequence: CDR1 SGDLS, CDR2 YYNGEE. The CDR3 totals 14 residues. V was pared by 4 bases and J by 2 bases, with 11 bases between. Here the CDR3 reads CASSSRDSTDTQYF. CDR3 coding DNA: TGTGCCAGCAGCTCGCGGGACTCCACAGATACGCAGTATTTT.

The CDR3 bases are TGCGCCAGCAGCTTGGGGGGTGTAGCCGGGGAGCTGTTTTTT. It specifies CASSLGGVAGELFF. The gene calls are TRBV5-1 and TRBJ2-2; D unclear. Germline CDR1 is SGHRS and CDR2 is YFSETQ. V dropped 0 bases and J dropped 6 bases, with 9 bases sitting between them. CDR3 length: 14 residues.

The CDR3 here is CAWSVLGPAQNTEAFF. In DNA, the CDR3 is TGTGCCTGGAGTGTTTTAGGTCCGGCCCAGAACACTGAAGCTTTCTTT. J is TRBJ1-1 and V is TRBV30; D gene uncertain. Germline V gene data show CDR1 as GTSNPN and CDR2 as SVGIG (reference sequence). The CDR3 has 16 amino acids. Trimming removed 0 bases from V and 1 base from J, with 15 bases in between.

The rearrangement joins TRBV7-2 to TRBJ2-2; the D is unclear. The V gene's germline CDR1 is SGHTA and CDR2 FQGNSA. CDR3 length equals 12 residues. V gave up 5 bases and J gave up 8 bases, with 9 bases separating them. DNA of the CDR3: TGTGCCAGCAGCCAACCTCAGGGGGAGCTGTTTTTT. It codes for CASSQPQGELFF. Drawing the rest from reference TRBV7-2 and TRBJ2-2, the complete variable domain is GAGVSQSPSNKVTEKGKDVELRCDPISGHTALYWYRQSLGQGLEFLIYFQGNSAPDKSGLPSDRFSAERTGGSVSTLTIQRTQQEDSAVYLCASSQPQGELFFGEGSRLTVL.

The chain is built from TRBV7-8 and TRBJ2-2; D possibly corresponds to TRBD2 (5 bases). V was cut by 5 bases and J by 7 bases, with 14 bases left in between. CDR3 length: 14 amino acids. Per the germline V gene, CDR1 is SGHVS and CDR2 is FQNEAQ. The CDR3 region is CASSAQVGVGELFF. CDR3 sequence (DNA): TGTGCCAGCAGCGCGCAGGTCGGGGTCGGGGAGCTGTTTTTT.

The J gene is TRBJ1-6, the V gene TRBV5-6; D not certain. The CDR3 has 14 residues. V shed 3 bases and J shed 10 bases, with 14 bases lying between them. Germline V gene data show CDR1 as SGHDT and CDR2 as YYEEEE. The DNA for the CDR3 is TGTGCCAGCAGCTCGCCCTGGGCTGGCTCACCCCTCCACTTT. Amino acids: CASSSPWAGSPLHF.

A few counts support this clone. This chain joins TRBV9 and TRBJ2-2; D gene unclear. The CDR3 covers 13 residues. Trimming pared 8 bases from V and 0 bases from J, leaving 8 bases between. From germline, CDR1 is SGDLS and CDR2 YYNGEE. CDR3 protein: CASPGTNTGELFF. CDR3 sequence (DNA): TGTGCCAGTCCCGGCACGAACACCGGGGAGCTGTTTTTT.

In this sample, this clone turned up once. The chain is built from TRBV27 and TRBJ2-3; D is possibly TRBD2 (7 bases). V was pared by 9 bases and J by 6 bases, with 16 bases between. The CDR3 sequence is 13 residues long. CDR1 is MNHEY and CDR2 is SMNVEV in the germline V gene (reference sequence). The CDR3 DNA is TGTGCCAGTACAGGGCAGGGAGGGGATACGCAGTATTTT. Residues: CASTGQGGDTQYF.

This chain joins TRBV11-3 and TRBJ2-3, with D hard to call. The V end lost 2 bases, the J end lost 2 bases, and 2 bases lay between the germline ends. The CDR3 runs 12 residues. CDR1 and CDR2 (germline): SGHNT, YENEEA. The CDR3 sequence: CASSLHTDTQYF. CDR3 in DNA: TGTGCCAGCAGCTTACACACAGATACGCAGTATTTT.

The chain combines TRBV6-4 with TRBJ2-5; no clear D. The CDR3 spans 12 residues. CDR1 and CDR2 (germline): MRHNA, SNTAGT. V lost 7 bases and J 5 bases, leaving 11 bases between the germline ends. The CDR3, as DNA: TGTGCCAGCACGGAGTTTTCGGAGACCCAGTACTTC. Translated, it gives CASTEFSETQYF.

V is TRBV19 and J is TRBJ1-2, with D maybe TRBD1 (5 bases). The CDR3 has 14 residues. Trimming removed 6 bases from V and 6 bases from J, with 17 bases in between. Germline CDR1 and CDR2: LNHDA and SQIVND (reference sequence). CDR3 sequence (DNA): TGTGCCAGTAGGCATCGCGGAGGGGAGGATGGCTACACCTTC. Its protein is CASRHRGGEDGYTF.

The chain links TRBV4-1 to TRBJ2-3, with 11 bases lining up with TRBD1. The CDR3 length is 15 residues. The junction had 4 bases not matched to a gene; V was cut back by 2 bases and J by 6 bases. Germline V CDR1 and CDR2: MGHRA, YSYEKL. The CDR3 reads CASSQWTGGRDTQYF. CDR3 nucleotides: TGCGCCAGCAGCCAATGGACAGGGGGCAGGGATACGCAGTATTTT.

The rearrangement joins TRBV6-6 to TRBJ2-3; D is unclear. V shed 2 bases and J shed 1 base, with 1 base lying between them. The germline gives CDR1 MNHNY, CDR2 SVGAGI (reference sequence). This CDR3 contains 12 residues. CDR3 nucleotides: TGTGCCAGCAGTTACGGCACAGATACGCAGTATTTT. Translation gives CASSYGTDTQYF.

V is TRBV19 and J is TRBJ1-2, with 7 nucleotides matching TRBD1. The V and J ends lost 5 bases and 4 bases, in that order; junction bases with no gene match: 10. This CDR3 is 15 amino acids long. The germline CDR1 and CDR2 sequences are LNHDA and SQIVND (reference sequence). CDR3 nucleotides: TGTGCCAGTAGTCCTGACTACAGGGGAGCCTATGGCTACACCTTC. Its translation: CASSPDYRGAYGYTF.

J is TRBJ2-1 and V is TRBV6-1; 12 bases agree with TRBD2. In germline, CDR1 is MNHNS, CDR2 SASEGT. The CDR3 loop spans 15 amino acids. V lost 8 bases and J lost 9; bases outside the gene matches: 11. The CDR3 reads CASVRLAGVVSEQFF. CDR3 nucleotide sequence: TGTGCCAGCGTTAGACTAGCGGGGGTGGTAAGTGAGCAGTTCTTC.

The chain recombines TRBV9 with TRBJ2-7, with D possibly TRBD1 on 6 matching bases. There are 16 residues in the CDR3. CDR1 and CDR2 (germline): SGDLS, YYNGEE. V was pared by 0 bases and J by 0 bases, with 13 bases between. The CDR3 coding sequence is TGTGCCAGCAGCGTAGGGGGACACTCGAGCTCCTACGAGCAGTACTTC. It codes for CASSVGGHSSSYEQYF. Full variable domain (rest looked up from reference TRBV9 and TRBJ2-7): DSGVTQTPKHLITATGQRVTLRCSPRSGDLSVYWYQQSLDQGLQFLIQYYNGEERAKGNILERFSAQQFPDLHSELNLSSLELGDSALYFCASSVGGHSSSYEQYFGPGTRLTVT.

The J gene is TRBJ1-4, the V gene TRBV5-5, with TRBD1 as a possible D gene (5 bases). V was cut by 3 bases and J by 4 bases, with 10 bases left in between. The CDR3 runs to 14 residues. Per the germline V gene, CDR1 is SGHKS and CDR2 is YYEKEE (reference sequence). CDR3 protein: CASSSQGFNEKLFF. Written as DNA, the CDR3 is TGTGCCAGCAGCTCCCAGGGATTTAATGAAAAACTGTTTTTT.

The rearrangement joins TRBV6-6 to TRBJ2-5; a weak D match, TRBD1 (6 bases). The V and J ends lost 2 bases and 3 bases respectively, with 13 bases between them. Germline-derived CDR1 and CDR2 are MNHNY and SVGAGI (reference sequence). The CDR3 spans 15 residues. CDR3 region: CASSYGANREETQYF. The CDR3, as DNA: TGTGCCAGCAGTTACGGGGCGAACAGGGAAGAGACCCAGTACTTC.